The rows below give T cell receptor beta chains drawn from one sample of a study of OX40 agonist ivuxolimab in advanced cancers. Here immunoSEQ multiplex PCR was the method, and the copy in TCRdb shows in-frame clones only, minus some. This sample has 85,000 to 130,000 clones; 90% occur once, and the top ten carry 0.45% to 0.5%. Sample: CD4+ or CD8+ T cells sorted from blood, taken in a trial of the OX40 agonist ivuxolimab. These receptors came from an adult with an advanced solid tumor such as melanoma, head and neck, liver or kidney cancer. Both conserved end residues are part of each CDR3. A D gene is named only where the DNA matches it firmly. Clone size is shown for a subset of rows, as once, few, many or a class of expanded clone.

D	V	size	J	DNA	CDR3
.	TRBV28	.	TRBJ1-6	TGTGCCGTAGGGGACGTGCACTATAATTCACCCCTCCACTTT	CAVGDVHYNSPLHF
.	TRBV4-2	.	TRBJ2-7	TGTGCCAGCAGCCAAGATGTTGGAGGGGCGGGCTACGAGCAGTACTTC	CASSQDVGGAGYEQYF
TRBD1	TRBV29-1	once	TRBJ1-2	TGCAGCGTCGAAGGGACAGTCAATGGCTACACCTTC	CSVEGTVNGYTF
TRBD1	TRBV27	once	TRBJ1-4	TGTGCCAGCAGTACTCTATTCCAAGGGGGCAATAATGAAAAACTGTTTTTT	CASSTLFQGGNNEKLFF
TRBD1	TRBV5-6	.	TRBJ2-1	TGTGCCAGCAGCTTGGGAGCTGGGACAGGGAAGCAGTTCTTC	CASSLGAGTGKQFF
.	TRBV28	.	TRBJ1-1	TGTGCCAGCAAATTTCTTTCCGGGGGATGGGCTTTCTTT	CASKFLSGGWAFF
.	TRBV5-6	.	TRBJ1-6	TGTGCCAGCAGATCGACCGGGGGGTCCTCACCCCTCCACTTT	CASRSTGGSSPLHF
.	TRBV7-2	.	TRBJ2-1	TGTGCCAGCAGCTTAGCTCGGGACAATGAGCAGTTCTTC	CASSLARDNEQFF
.	TRBV5-1	.	TRBJ2-2	TGCGCCAGCAACGAGGAAGTCGGAAACACCGGGGAGCTGTTTTTT	CASNEEVGNTGELFF
TRBD2	TRBV5-1	few	TRBJ2-3	TGCGCCAGCAGCTTGGCGGGGGGGCCGACAGATACGCAGTATTTT	CASSLAGGPTDTQYF
TRBD2	TRBV5-4	.	TRBJ2-3	TGTGCCAGCAGCCGTGCGGGACTAGCGATTTCGGCAGATACGCAGTATTTT	CASSRAGLAISADTQYF
.	TRBV19	.	TRBJ2-1	TGTGCCAGTAGTAGACCGGGGTACAATGAGCAGTTCTTC	CASSRPGYNEQFF
.	TRBV6-1	.	TRBJ1-2	TGTGCCAGCAGTGATGGGATTGGGGGCTACACCTTC	CASSDGIGGYTF
TRBD2	TRBV4-2	few	TRBJ2-1	TGTGCCAGCAGCCGACCGGGACTAGCGGCGAATGAGCAGTTCTTC	CASSRPGLAANEQFF
TRBD2	TRBV4-3	.	TRBJ2-1	TGCGCCAGCTCTTTAACTAGCGCGGTTTACAATGAGCAGTTCTTC	CASSLTSAVYNEQFF
.	TRBV7-3	once	TRBJ2-3	TGTGCCAGCAGCTCACAGGGTAGCACAGATACGCAGTATTTT	CASSSQGSTDTQYF
.	TRBV5-1	.	TRBJ1-4	TGCGCCAGCAGACTGGACAGTGCAACTAATGAAAAACTGTTTTTT	CASRLDSATNEKLFF
TRBD1	TRBV6-5	.	TRBJ2-7	TGTGCCAGCAGTTACCGGGACAGGGAGTCCTACGAGCAGTACTTC	CASSYRDRESYEQYF
.	TRBV6-5	.	TRBJ1-1	TGTGCCAGCAGTTACTCAGGGAACTACGGCACTGAAGCTTTCTTT	CASSYSGNYGTEAFF
TRBD1	TRBV5-4	.	TRBJ2-7	TGTGCCAGCAGCTTCGGGACAGGGTCTGAACAGTACTTC	CASSFGTGSEQYF
.	TRBV30	.	TRBJ1-5	TGTGCCTGGAGTGTGGCCCCGGGGGGTCAGCCCCAGCATTTT	CAWSVAPGGQPQHF
.	TRBV6-6	.	TRBJ1-4	TGTGCCAGCAGAGGGACGGTAGAAAAACTGTTTTTT	CASRGTVEKLFF
.	TRBV28	.	TRBJ1-2	TGTGCCAGCAGTTTAAACTATGGCTACACCTTC	CASSLNYGYTF
.	TRBV14	few	TRBJ1-6	TGTGCCAGCAGCCCCGGGGGAGCTTCACCCCTCCACTTT	CASSPGGASPLHF
.	TRBV6-1	.	TRBJ2-5	TGTGCCAGCATCGAAAGATTGGGTCAAGAGACCCAGTACTTC	CASIERLGQETQYF
TRBD1	TRBV6-6	.	TRBJ1-2	TGTGCCAGCAGTTACCCGGGACAGCCTACCTTC	CASSYPGQPTF
TRBD2	TRBV28	.	TRBJ2-7	TGTGCCAGCAGCCCGCCTAGCGGAAGCTCCTACGAGCAGTACTTC	CASSPPSGSSYEQYF
.	TRBV9	.	TRBJ2-3	TGTGCCAGCAGCACATGGTTCCCAGATACGCAGTATTTT	CASSTWFPDTQYF
.	TRBV7-7	.	TRBJ2-1	TGTGCTAGCAGCTTGAGCACGGGGGCTAGGGACAATGAGCAGTTCTTC	CASSLSTGARDNEQFF
TRBD1	TRBV28	.	TRBJ1-5	TGTGCCAGCAGTCTACAGGGGGCCCAGCCCCAGCATTTT	CASSLQGAQPQHF
.	TRBV4-2	.	TRBJ1-1	TGTGCCAGCAGCCAAGTTGGGGGGGGGTCTATCACTGAAGCTTTCTTT	CASSQVGGGSITEAFF
.	TRBV7-9	.	TRBJ1-2	TGTGCCAGCAGCCATGATACTTTCTATGGCTACACCTTC	CASSHDTFYGYTF
TRBD1	TRBV2	.	TRBJ1-1	TGTGCCAGCAGTTTAGACAGGGCAGTGAACACTGAAGCTTTCTTT	CASSLDRAVNTEAFF
TRBD1	TRBV6-5	.	TRBJ1-4	TGTGCCAGCATGGGACAGATTAATGAAAAACTGTTTTTT	CASMGQINEKLFF
TRBD1	TRBV4-1	.	TRBJ1-1	TGCGCCAGCAGCCAACCCTTGAGGGACAGGCGCACGGTAGAAACTGAAGCTTTCTTT	CASSQPLRDRRTVETEAFF
.	TRBV30	.	TRBJ2-2	TGTGCCTGGAGTCTCCACTCTTTGCCCGGGGAGCTGTTTTTT	CAWSLHSLPGELFF
.	TRBV28	.	TRBJ1-6	TGTGCCAGCAGCTTAATAGCACCCCTCCACTTT	CASSLIAPLHF
.	TRBV15	.	TRBJ1-5	TGTGCCACCAGAAAAGAGGTTTCACAGCCCCAGCATTTT	CATRKEVSQPQHF
.	TRBV6-1	.	TRBJ1-2	TGTGCCAGCAGTGAAAAGTTCGGGGGCGCTCACTATGGCTACACCTTC	CASSEKFGGAHYGYTF
.	TRBV27	.	TRBJ2-2	TGTGCCAGCAGTAGGGGCGGGACTGGCGGAGGGGAGCTGTTTTTT	CASSRGGTGGGELFF
.	TRBV19	.	TRBJ2-5	TGTGCCAGTAGGACCGGGTCCTGGGGAGAGACCCAGTACTTC	CASRTGSWGETQYF
.	TRBV9	few	TRBJ2-1	TGTGCCAGCAGCACAGACAGAAACAATGAGCAGTTCTTC	CASSTDRNNEQFF